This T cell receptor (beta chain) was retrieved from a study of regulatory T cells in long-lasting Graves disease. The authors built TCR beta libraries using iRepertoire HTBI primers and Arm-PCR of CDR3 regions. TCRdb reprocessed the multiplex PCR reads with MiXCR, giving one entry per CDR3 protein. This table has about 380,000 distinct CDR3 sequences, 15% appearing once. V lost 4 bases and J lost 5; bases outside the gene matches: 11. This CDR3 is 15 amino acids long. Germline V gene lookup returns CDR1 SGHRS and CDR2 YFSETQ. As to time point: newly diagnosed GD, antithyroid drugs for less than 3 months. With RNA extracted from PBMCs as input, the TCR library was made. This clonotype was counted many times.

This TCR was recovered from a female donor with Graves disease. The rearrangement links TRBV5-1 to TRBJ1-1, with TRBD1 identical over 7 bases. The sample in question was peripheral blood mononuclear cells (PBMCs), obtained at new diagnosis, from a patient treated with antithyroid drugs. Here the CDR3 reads CASSVLGGAGTEAFF. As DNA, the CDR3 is TGCGCCAGCAGCGTGCTAGGGGGCGCAGGGACTGAAGCTTTCTTT.